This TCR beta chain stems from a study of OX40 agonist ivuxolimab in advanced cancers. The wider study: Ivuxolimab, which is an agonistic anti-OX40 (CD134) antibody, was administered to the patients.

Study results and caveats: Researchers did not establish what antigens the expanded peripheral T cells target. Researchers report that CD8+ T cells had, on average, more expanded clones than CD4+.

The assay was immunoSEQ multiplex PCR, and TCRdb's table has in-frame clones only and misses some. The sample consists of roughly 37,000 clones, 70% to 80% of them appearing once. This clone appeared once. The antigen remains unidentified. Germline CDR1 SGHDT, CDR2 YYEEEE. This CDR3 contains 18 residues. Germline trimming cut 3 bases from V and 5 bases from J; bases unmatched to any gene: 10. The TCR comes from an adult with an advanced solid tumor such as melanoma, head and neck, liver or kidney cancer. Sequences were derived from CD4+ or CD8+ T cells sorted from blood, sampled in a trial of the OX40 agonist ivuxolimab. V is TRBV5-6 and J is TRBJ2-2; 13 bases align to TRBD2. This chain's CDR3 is CASSYRTSGGARTGELFF. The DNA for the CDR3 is TGTGCCAGCAGCTATCGGACTAGCGGGGGAGCCAGGACCGGGGAGCTGTTTTTT.